This T cell receptor (beta chain) is from a study of control samples from healthy donors and cancer patients. TCRdb keeps only in-frame clones here, not all; method: immunoSEQ multiplex PCR. The sample has around 160,000 clones, approximately 93% seen once. V was pared by 8 bases and J by 4 bases, with 14 bases between. CDR1 is ENHRY and CDR2 is SYGVKD in the germline V gene. There are 13 residues in the CDR3. The sample taken for sequencing was blood. This receptor was taken from a man between 18 and 29 years old in good health. The chain carries TRBV10-3 and TRBJ1-2, with a possible D match to TRBD1 (5 bases). In DNA form, the CDR3 reads TGTGCCATCGGCCGGGACCTCCCCTATGGCTACACCTTC. This sequence encodes CAIGRDLPYGYTF.